Listed below are T cell receptor beta chains from one sample, sequenced in a study of blood T cells in healthy people across ages. MiXCR, applied by TCRdb to the 5' RACE reads, yields one record per CDR3 protein. In the table there are 600,000 to 1,000,000 distinct CDR3 sequences, just under 25% of which are singletons. The same sample was also studied in work on T cells of mothers and their children.

The sample taken for sequencing was blood. Receptor source: a boy younger than 18 in good health. Both conserved end residues are part of each CDR3. A D gene is named only where the DNA matches it firmly. Where a row states a size, it is once, few, many or the class of an expanded clone; other rows omit it.

CASSGGQAGEQYF	TGTGCCAGCAGCGGTGGACAGGCTGGCGAGCAGTACTTC	-	TRBD1	TRBJ2-7	TRBV5-6
CASSLAGSAEAFF	TGTGCCAGCAGTTTAGCCGGGTCCGCTGAAGCTTTCTTT	few	-	TRBJ1-1	TRBV27
CASSQENLADTEAFF	TGCGCCAGCAGCCAAGAGAACTTGGCGGACACTGAAGCTTTCTTT	-	-	TRBJ1-1	TRBV4-3
CASSGGQGSHEETQYF	TGTGCCAGCAGTGGGGGACAGGGAAGTCACGAAGAGACCCAGTACTTC	-	TRBD1	TRBJ2-5	TRBV25-1
CATSENSGTGDRNTEAFF	TGTGCCACCAGTGAAAATTCCGGGACAGGGGATAGGAACACTGAAGCTTTCTTT	few	TRBD1	TRBJ1-1	TRBV24-1
CASTWDSEETQYF	TGTGCCAGCACCTGGGACTCCGAAGAGACCCAGTACTTC	-	-	TRBJ2-5	TRBV12-3/TRBV12-4
CSASRSTNEKLFF	TGCAGTGCTTCCCGGTCTACGAACGAAAAACTGTTTTTT	few	-	TRBJ1-4	TRBV20-1
CSVETREGVSYEQYF	TGCAGCGTTGAAACACGGGAGGGCGTATCCTACGAGCAGTACTTC	-	TRBD2	TRBJ2-7	TRBV29-1
CASSFPGRYYGYTF	TGTGCCAGCAGTTTCCCAGGGAGGTACTATGGCTACACCTTC	many	-	TRBJ1-2	TRBV28
CASSSYLTGTDYEQYF	TGTGCCAGCAGCTCGTACCTGACAGGGACCGACTACGAGCAGTACTTC	-	TRBD1	TRBJ2-7	TRBV7-3
CSVESGRANYGYTF	TGCAGCGTTGAGTCAGGGAGAGCTAACTATGGCTACACCTTC	few	-	TRBJ1-2	TRBV29-1
CSARGQIHGRLTYNEQFF	TGCAGTGCTAGAGGCCAGATACATGGGCGGCTAACCTACAATGAGCAGTTCTTC	few	-	TRBJ2-1	TRBV20-1
CASSQLIQGYEQYF	TGCGCCAGCAGCCAACTTATACAGGGTTACGAGCAGTACTTC	-	-	TRBJ2-7	TRBV4-3
CASSRLPETGGWYEQFF	TGTGCCAGCAGCCGTCTCCCCGAGACAGGGGGCTGGTATGAGCAGTTCTTC	-	TRBD1	TRBJ2-1	TRBV7-6
CASSHTGQGSYEQYF	TGCGCCAGCAGTCACACGGGACAGGGTTCTTACGAGCAGTACTTC	few	TRBD1	TRBJ2-7	TRBV4-1
CASSFDRVLSTDTQYF	TGTGCCAGCAGCTTTGACAGGGTTCTTAGCACAGATACGCAGTATTTT	few	TRBD1	TRBJ2-3	TRBV7-2
CASSLSRAANEKLFF	TGTGCCAGCAGCTTGAGCAGGGCGGCTAATGAAAAACTGTTTTTT	few	-	TRBJ1-4	TRBV7-9
CASSYSSQSYGYTF	TGTGCCAGCAGTTACTCGTCGCAGTCCTATGGCTACACCTTC	-	-	TRBJ1-2	TRBV6-2/TRBV6-3
CASSLDHTPLGNQPQHF	TGTGCCAGCAGCTTAGACCACACTCCATTAGGAAATCAGCCCCAGCATTTT	-	-	TRBJ1-5	TRBV7-9
CASSEDSFSTGNTIYF	TGTGCCAGCAGCGAGGACAGTTTTAGCACTGGAAACACCATATATTTT	-	-	TRBJ1-3	TRBV7-9